What follows are 22 T cell receptor beta chains derived from one specimen sequenced in a study of naive and memory T cell subsets. Four PCR rounds used nested alpha and beta constant region primers plus the SP2 primer. One entry per CDR3 protein, called by TCRdb with MiXCR from the 5' RACE reads. The sample holds about 48,000 distinct CDR3 sequences; about 4.5% are singletons and the top ten take around 0.8%. An oligonucleotide containing a UMI was ligated to the 3' end of TCR cDNA. The receptors shown here come from a female donor in good health.

The table lists this clonotype with many counts. The CDR3 sequence is CSVVLRVGMYTEAFF. For the CDR3, the DNA is TGCAGCGTTGTGTTGAGAGTGGGGATGTACACTGAAGCTTTCTTT. J is TRBJ1-1 and V is TRBV29-1, with unresolved D. CDR3 length: 15 amino acids. Trimming cost V 4 bases and J 3 bases, with 18 bases left between them. Per the germline V gene, CDR1 is SQVTM and CDR2 is ANQGSEA.

This clonotype was counted many times. V is TRBV5-1 and J is TRBJ2-3, with a weak D call TRBD2 (6 bases). V shed 0 bases and J shed 4 bases, with 6 bases lying between them. CDR3 length: 13 amino acids. CDR1 SGHRS and CDR2 YFSETQ come from the germline V gene. CDR3 residues: CASSLAGADTQYF. The CDR3 bases are TGCGCCAGCAGCTTGGCGGGAGCAGATACGCAGTATTTT.

This clonotype occurred a few times. The V and J genes are TRBV29-1 and TRBJ2-1; perhaps TRBD1 as D (6 bases). CDR1 and CDR2 (germline): SQVTM, ANQGSEA. The ends were cut back, 3 bases at V and 6 bases at J, with 21 bases in the middle. This CDR3 has 16 residues. The CDR3 here is CSVDDGVQGRINEQFF. CDR3 coding DNA: TGCAGCGTTGATGATGGGGTACAGGGTAGGATCAATGAGCAGTTCTTC.

The chain carries TRBV19 and TRBJ2-7; D possibly corresponds to TRBD1 (6 bases). Germline V lookup: CDR1 LNHDA, CDR2 SQIVND (reference sequence). Trimming removed 4 bases from V and 1 base from J, with 8 bases in between. The CDR3 spans 13 residues. Here the CDR3 reads CASSTTGSYEQYF. The CDR3, as DNA: TGTGCCAGTAGTACCACAGGGTCCTACGAGCAGTACTTC. Full variable domain (missing parts from reference TRBV19 and TRBJ2-7): DGGITQSPKYLFRKEGQNVTLSCEQNLNHDAMYWYRQDPGQGLRLIYYSQIVNDFQKGDIAEGYSVSREKKESFPLTVTSAQKNPTAFYLCASSTTGSYEQYFGPGTRLTVT.

This clonotype was picked up many times. This sequence joins TRBV27 and TRBJ1-2, with TRBD1 identical over 7 bases. V dropped 5 bases and J dropped 0; count of bases not matched to a gene: 6. Germline lookup yields CDR1 MNHEY and CDR2 SMNVEV (reference sequence). The CDR3 totals 15 residues. This CDR3 reads CASSPTGQTNYGYTF. DNA of the CDR3: TGTGCCAGCAGTCCCACGGGACAGACTAACTATGGCTACACCTTC.

There are many counts of this clonotype. The chain employs TRBV27 and TRBJ2-1; TRBD2 agrees at 9 bases. V lost 8 bases and J lost 3; bases outside the gene matches: 17. The CDR3 length is 18 residues. CDR1 is MNHEY, CDR2 SMNVEV, per germline (reference sequence). CDR3 DNA: TGTGCCAGCCACCCCAGGGCTAGCGGGACCCCGGACTACAATGAGCAGTTCTTC. Protein sequence: CASHPRASGTPDYNEQFF.

The rearrangement uses TRBV2 and TRBJ2-2; TRBD1 aligns across 11 bases. CDR1 and CDR2 (germline): SNHLY, FYNNEI. The CDR3 spans 15 residues. With 8 bases clipped from V and 2 bases from J, the junction kept 4 bases outside the gene matches. This chain's CDR3 is CASEWTGGNTGELFF. The CDR3 DNA is TGTGCCAGCGAATGGACAGGGGGCAACACCGGGGAGCTGTTTTTT.

V gene TRBV5-4 combines with J gene TRBJ2-1; 8 nucleotides line up with TRBD2. J lost 9 bases, V lost 0 bases, and 5 bases had no gene match. This CDR3 has 14 amino acids. Germline V CDR1 and CDR2: SGHNT, YYREEE (reference sequence). This chain's CDR3 is CASSLAGGPIEQFF. The CDR3 nucleotides are TGTGCCAGCAGCTTGGCGGGAGGGCCGATTGAGCAGTTCTTC. Combining the CDR3 with reference TRBV5-4 and TRBJ2-1 gives the whole variable domain ETGVTQSPTHLIKTRGQQVTLRCSSQSGHNTVSWYQQALGQGPQFIFQYYREEENGRGNFPPRFSGLQFPNYSSELNVNALELDDSALYLCASSLAGGPIEQFFGPGTRLTVL.

The chain joins TRBV6-5 to TRBJ2-7, with 10 bases that match TRBD2. V lost 0 bases, J lost 4 bases, and 6 bases stayed unmatched. This CDR3 has 16 amino acids. CDR1 MNHEY and CDR2 SVGAGI come from the germline V gene. CDR3 protein: CASSYSASGSGYEQYF. CDR3 DNA sequence: TGTGCCAGCAGTTACTCGGCTAGCGGGAGTGGGTACGAGCAGTACTTC.

There are many counts of this clonotype. V is TRBV6-6 and J is TRBJ2-7; D is uncertain. This CDR3 comprises 14 residues. The V and J ends lost 5 bases and 2 bases respectively, with 13 bases between them. The germline CDR1 and CDR2 sequences are MNHNY and SVGAGI (reference sequence). The CDR3 here is CASSPYGSTYEQYF. CDR3 sequence (DNA): TGTGCCAGCAGTCCTTATGGCAGTACCTACGAGCAGTACTTC.

This clonotype was picked up one time. One base away lies a much larger clone, so this may be a sequencing read error. V gene TRBV10-3 combines with J gene TRBJ2-5, with 7 nucleotides matching TRBD1. The germline V gene has CDR1 ENHRY and CDR2 SYGVKD. V was pared by 8 bases and J by 3 bases, with 9 bases of the junction left unmatched. The CDR3 loop spans 14 amino acids. The CDR3 DNA reads as TGTGCCATCGGTGTTAAAGGACAGGAAGAGACCCAGTACTTC. Translating it yields CAIGVKGQEETQYF.

CDR3 protein: CSVDPGNTYEQYF. The CDR3 DNA reads as TGCAGCGTTGATCCGGGAAACACCTACGAGCAGTACTTC. The genes are TRBV29-1 and TRBJ2-7, with D possibly TRBD2 on 5 matching bases. The CDR3 has 13 residues. Germline CDR1 is SQVTM and CDR2 is ANQGSEA. Trimming removed 3 bases from V and 2 bases from J, with 11 bases in between.

This clonotype was found many times. DNA for the CDR3: TGCAGTGTTCAACCACTAGCGGAACAAGAGACCCAGTACTTC. Amino acids: CSVQPLAEQETQYF. The J gene is TRBJ2-5, the V gene TRBV20-1; 8 nucleotides agree with TRBD2. There are 14 residues in the CDR3. The germline V gene has CDR1 DFQATT and CDR2 SNEGSKA (reference sequence). J gave up 2 bases and V 7 bases, and 9 bases lay outside the gene matches.

This clonotype was counted many times. The rearrangement uses TRBV6-2 or TRBV6-3 and TRBJ2-3, with D perhaps TRBD2 (5 bases). With 7 bases removed from V and 4 bases from J, the gap between germline ends came to 15 bases. Germline V gene data show CDR1 as MNHEY and CDR2 as SVGEGT. The CDR3 is 14 residues long. This CDR3 reads CASTDRGWPDTQYF. CDR3 nucleotides: TGTGCCAGCACCGATAGAGGGTGGCCAGATACGCAGTATTTT.

The sample holds many counts of this clonotype. The chain combines TRBV7-2 with TRBJ1-6, with D possibly matching TRBD1 (5 bases). V lost 7 bases and J 6 bases, leaving 16 bases between the germline ends. The CDR3 runs 15 residues. Looked up from germline, CDR1 is SGHTA and CDR2 is FQGNSA. CDR3 coding DNA: TGTGCCAGCAAAACAAAGGGGACCGTTAATTCACCCCTCCACTTT. Translated: CASKTKGTVNSPLHF. Complete variable domain (other parts from reference TRBV7-2 and TRBJ1-6): GAGVSQSPSNKVTEKGKDVELRCDPISGHTALYWYRQSLGQGLEFLIYFQGNSAPDKSGLPSDRFSAERTGGSVSTLTIQRTQQEDSAVYLCASKTKGTVNSPLHFGNGTRLTVT.

This clonotype came up many times. The chain combines TRBV6-5 with TRBJ2-1, with 9 bases that match TRBD2. The CDR3 extends over 15 amino acids. The germline CDR1 and CDR2 sequences are MNHEY and SVGAGI. The ends lost 6 bases at V and 7 bases at J; junction bases unmatched: 10. The CDR3 loop reads CASSPASGRLNEQFF. Written as DNA, the CDR3 is TGTGCCAGCAGCCCCGCGAGCGGGAGGTTAAATGAGCAGTTCTTC.

Ten or more counts support this clonotype. J is TRBJ1-1 and V is TRBV18, with 7 bases identical to TRBD1. The CDR3 has 13 amino acids. CDR1 KGHSH and CDR2 LQKENI come from the germline V gene. V shed 11 bases, J shed 1 base, and the junction held 7 bases outside the gene matches. The CDR3 DNA sequence: TGTGCCGGGACAACAGGGGAGAACACTGAAGCTTTCTTT. Translation: CAGTTGENTEAFF.

This clonotype was seen many times. The V gene is TRBV2, the J gene TRBJ2-1, with TRBD2 identical over 9 bases. The CDR3 consists of 17 residues. V shed 4 bases, J shed 5 bases, and the junction held 12 bases outside the gene matches. From germline, CDR1 is SNHLY and CDR2 FYNNEI. The CDR3 coding sequence is TGTGCCAGCAGTGGGGGGGCCGGGACTAGCCTCCACAATGAGCAGTTCTTC. Amino acids: CASSGGAGTSLHNEQFF.

At least ten counts were recorded for this clonotype. The genes are TRBV28 and TRBJ2-1, with no clear D. This CDR3 region has 11 residues. The V end was cut by 7 bases, the J end by 5 bases, with 6 bases between. Germline-derived CDR1 and CDR2 are MDHEN and SYDVKM. The CDR3: CASKGNNEQFF. CDR3 sequence (DNA): TGTGCCAGCAAAGGTAACAATGAGCAGTTCTTC.

This clonotype was seen at least ten times. This sequence joins TRBV11-2 and TRBJ2-3, with 10 bases matching TRBD1. Germline assignment: CDR1 SGHAT and CDR2 FQNNGV. The CDR3 consists of 16 residues. The trim removed 2 bases at V and 3 bases at J, leaving 5 bases unmatched. The CDR3 nucleotides are TGTGCCAGCAGCTTACGGGACAGGGGTAGGACAGATACGCAGTATTTT. It encodes CASSLRDRGRTDTQYF.

This clonotype was recorded many times. CDR3 loop: CASSQDVHAGQLFEQYF. The DNA for the CDR3 is TGCGCCAGCAGCCAAGATGTTCATGCGGGACAGCTCTTTGAGCAGTACTTC. The chain uses TRBV4-1 and TRBJ2-7; D might be TRBD1 (7 bases). Germline V gene data show CDR1 as MGHRA and CDR2 as YSYEKL. This CDR3 has 17 amino acids. Trimming left V 0 bases short and J 7 bases short, with 22 bases between.

In this sample, this clonotype turned up many times. The chain carries TRBV12-3 or TRBV12-4 and TRBJ2-3; no clear D gene. This CDR3 spans 16 amino acids. V was shortened by 0 bases and J by 0 bases, with 10 bases between the two germline ends. The CDR3 DNA reads as TGTGCCAGCAGTTTAGCGCCCTTACTTAGCACAGATACGCAGTATTTT. It specifies CASSLAPLLSTDTQYF.